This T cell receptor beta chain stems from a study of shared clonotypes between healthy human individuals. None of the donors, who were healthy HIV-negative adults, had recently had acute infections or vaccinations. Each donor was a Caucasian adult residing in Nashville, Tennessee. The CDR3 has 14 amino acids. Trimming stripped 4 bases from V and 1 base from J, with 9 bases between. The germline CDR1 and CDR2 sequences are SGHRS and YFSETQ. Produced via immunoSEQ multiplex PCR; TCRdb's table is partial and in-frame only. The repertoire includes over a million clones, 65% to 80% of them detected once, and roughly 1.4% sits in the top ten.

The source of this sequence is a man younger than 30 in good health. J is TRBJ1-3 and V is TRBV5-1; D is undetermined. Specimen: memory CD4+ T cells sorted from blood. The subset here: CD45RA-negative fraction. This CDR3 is CASSPGKSGNTIYF. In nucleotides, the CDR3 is TGCGCCAGCAGCCCGGGGAAGTCTGGAAACACCATATATTTT.